The 29 T cell receptor beta chains below come from one sample, sequenced in a study of cytomegalovirus exposure and HLA in healthy donors (dated by TCRdb to about 2017). Libraries were built with the immunoSEQ multiplex PCR assay. Entries here come from immuneACCESS through TCRdb and include only in-frame sequences with V and J called. Some clones fail to appear in such tables; in the studies checked, an unresolved V gene covers under half of the shortfall, and the cause of the remainder is unknown. Recorded for this sample are fewer than 150,000 clones; about 86% of them occurred a single time. About 7.9% of the sample rests with the top ten. The material sequenced was PBMCs. These receptor sequences come from a woman aged 18-29 years in good health and CMV-seropositive.

The rearrangement joins TRBV19 to TRBJ1-5; 10 nucleotides align to TRBD1. The germline V gene has CDR1 LNHDA and CDR2 SQIVND (reference sequence). The CDR3 contains 16 residues. V shed 2 bases, J shed 7 bases, and the junction held 8 bases outside the gene matches. In DNA form, the CDR3 reads TGTGCCAGTAGTATACCCCCGGGACAGGGGAACCAGCCCCAGCATTTT. Protein sequence: CASSIPPGQGNQPQHF.

The chain recombines TRBV5-4 with TRBJ2-3, with TRBD2 matching over 11 bases. Germline CDR1 SGHNT, CDR2 YYREEE (reference sequence). The V segment lost 3 bases and the J segment 0 bases; nucleotides outside the gene matches: 12. This CDR3 comprises 19 residues. The CDR3, as DNA: TGTGCCAGCAGCTCAGGGCTAGCGGGGGGCCCTTTTAGCACAGATACGCAGTATTTT. This encodes CASSSGLAGGPFSTDTQYF.

This chain links TRBV4-3 with TRBJ1-6, with D possibly TRBD1 on 6 matching bases. Trimming stripped 2 bases from V and 5 bases from J, with 10 bases between. The CDR3 runs to 15 residues. Germline values: CDR1 LGHNA, CDR2 YSLEER. The CDR3 loop reads CASSQRGSNNSPLHF. The CDR3, as DNA: TGCGCCAGCAGCCAAAGGGGGTCGAATAATTCACCCCTCCACTTT.

The V gene is TRBV7-2, the J gene TRBJ2-1; 11 nucleotides align to TRBD2. Germline lookup yields CDR1 SGHTA and CDR2 FQGNSA. Germline trimming cut 4 bases from V and 3 bases from J; bases unmatched to any gene: 5. CDR3 length equals 16 residues. This CDR3 reads CASSYQGLADYNEQFF. The CDR3 DNA sequence: TGTGCCAGCAGCTATCAGGGACTAGCGGACTACAATGAGCAGTTCTTC.

The CDR3 here is CASSQAPFGRGEQYF. CDR3 coding DNA: TGTGCCAGCAGCCAGGCCCCGTTCGGCAGGGGGGAGCAGTACTTC. This chain uses TRBV28 with TRBJ2-7; the match to TRBD1 covers 7 bases. The germline V gene has CDR1 MDHEN and CDR2 SYDVKM. J was trimmed by 7 bases and V by 6 bases; bases with no gene match: 15. The CDR3 runs to 15 residues.

This clone was seen just once. The rearrangement joins TRBV12-5 to TRBJ2-7, with TRBD2 matching over 12 bases. Germline CDR1 and CDR2: LGHNT and FRNRAP. The CDR3 loop spans 15 amino acids. The trim removed 6 bases at V and 3 bases at J, leaving 6 bases unmatched. The CDR3 reads CASGRGLAGLYEQYF. The CDR3 DNA reads TGTGCTAGTGGCCGAGGACTAGCGGGGCTCTACGAGCAGTACTTC.

The chain recombines TRBV5-1 with TRBJ2-7, with 9 bases matching TRBD2. The germline V gene has CDR1 SGHRS and CDR2 YFSETQ. The CDR3 runs 13 residues. With V trimmed by 7 bases and J by 3 bases, 5 bases remained unmatched. The DNA for the CDR3 is TGCGCCAGCGCGGGACTAGCAGGCTACGAGCAGTACTTC. Its protein product is CASAGLAGYEQYF.

V and J are TRBV4-1 and TRBJ2-1; 11 positions match TRBD2. CDR1 is MGHRA and CDR2 is YSYEKL in the germline V gene. The CDR3 spans 15 residues. V lost 4 bases and J lost 9; bases outside the gene matches: 8. The CDR3 sequence: CASSPAGTSGGEQFF. CDR3 bases: TGCGCCAGCAGCCCCGCCGGGACTAGCGGTGGTGAGCAGTTCTTC.

CDR3 protein: CASGMGQLDTDTQYF. The CDR3, as DNA: TGTGCTAGTGGCATGGGGCAGTTGGACACAGATACGCAGTATTTT. This rearrangement joins TRBV12-5 to TRBJ2-3, with D maybe TRBD1 (5 bases). Germline V gives CDR1 LGHNT, CDR2 FRNRAP. V was pared by 6 bases and J by 2 bases, with 15 bases between. The CDR3 runs to 15 residues. The full variable domain, completed using reference TRBV12-5 and TRBJ2-3, is DARVTQTPRHKVTEMGQEVTMRCQPILGHNTVFWYRQTMMQGLELLAYFRNRAPLDDSGMPKDRFSAEMPDATLATLKIQPSEPRDSAVYFCASGMGQLDTDTQYFGPGTRLTVL.

For the CDR3, the DNA is TGTGCCAGCAGCTTCGGATACGGAGACACTGAAGCTTTCTTT. It is translated as CASSFGYGDTEAFF. The V gene is TRBV7-8, the J gene TRBJ1-1; D remains ambiguous. The CDR3 length is 14 residues. Trimming removed 3 bases from V and 3 bases from J, with 11 bases in between. Germline CDR1 reads SGHVS; CDR2 reads FQNEAQ.

The rearrangement links TRBV5-6 to TRBJ2-2; D not certain. V lost 6 bases to trimming and J lost 4 bases, with 10 bases between them. The CDR3 length is 13 residues. From germline, CDR1 is SGHDT and CDR2 YYEEEE. In DNA form, the CDR3 reads TGTGCCAGCAAAGAACAGCCCACCGGGGAGCTGTTTTTT. Protein sequence: CASKEQPTGELFF.

This rearrangement joins TRBV2 to TRBJ2-2; TRBD1 aligns across 7 bases. The V and J ends lost 5 bases and 6 bases, in that order; junction bases with no gene match: 6. This CDR3 contains 14 residues. The germline V gene has CDR1 SNHLY and CDR2 FYNNEI. CDR3 loop: CASSLDRASGELFF. DNA for the CDR3: TGTGCCAGCAGTCTAGACAGGGCCTCCGGGGAGCTGTTTTTT.

This chain connects TRBV7-9 to TRBJ1-4; TRBD1 matches at 9 bases. V lost 5 bases to trimming and J lost 8 bases; unmatched junction nucleotides: 9. Germline CDR1 is SEHNR and CDR2 is FQNEAQ (reference sequence). The CDR3 runs 15 residues. The CDR3 DNA follows: TGTGCCAGCAGCCCCCAGGGACAGGGAAACGAAAAACTGTTTTTT. Translating gives CASSPQGQGNEKLFF.

The V gene is TRBV2, the J gene TRBJ2-7; 7 bases map to TRBD2. This CDR3 is 14 amino acids long. V lost 8 bases to trimming and J lost 3 bases; unmatched junction nucleotides: 10. Germline V CDR1 and CDR2: SNHLY, FYNNEI. This CDR3 reads CASRLLRESYEQYF. The CDR3 DNA is TGTGCCAGCCGGTTGTTGCGGGAGAGCTACGAGCAGTACTTC.

This chain uses TRBV5-1 with TRBJ2-6, with D possibly TRBD1 on 5 matching bases. The length of the CDR3 is 15 residues. Trimming pared 2 bases from V and 1 base from J, leaving 7 bases between. From germline, CDR1 is SGHRS and CDR2 YFSETQ. The CDR3 spells CASSFQGSGANVLTF. The CDR3 nucleotides are TGCGCCAGCAGCTTCCAGGGATCTGGGGCCAACGTCCTGACTTTC.

The V call is TRBV30, the J call TRBJ2-6; D unclear. The germline CDR1 and CDR2 sequences are GTSNPN and SVGIG (reference sequence). The CDR3 totals 13 residues. V was trimmed by 5 bases and J by 0 bases, leaving 5 bases between them. The CDR3 is CAWVNSGANVLTF. The CDR3 bases are TGTGCCTGGGTCAACTCTGGGGCCAACGTCCTGACTTTC.

The chain carries TRBV7-2 and TRBJ1-4, with TRBD1 matching 10 bases. The V gene's germline CDR1 is SGHTA and CDR2 FQGNSA. Unmatched junction bases numbered 7, after V lost 3 bases and J lost 6 bases. This CDR3 region has 16 residues. The DNA for the CDR3 is TGTGCCAGCAGCTTTGGGACAGGGGAAGGTGATGAAAAACTGTTTTTT. Protein sequence: CASSFGTGEGDEKLFF.

J is TRBJ2-1 and V is TRBV19, with D uncertain. The CDR3 runs to 15 residues. The germline V gene has CDR1 LNHDA and CDR2 SQIVND (reference sequence). V gave up 3 bases and J gave up 1 base, with 10 bases separating them. The DNA of the CDR3 is TGTGCCAGTAGTATGTTGCGAGTGTCCTACAATGAGCAGTTCTTC. This encodes CASSMLRVSYNEQFF.

This sequence joins TRBV7-8 and TRBJ2-3; D is undetermined. Germline V gives CDR1 SGHVS, CDR2 FQNEAQ. V was shortened by 4 bases and J by 5 bases, with 13 bases between the two germline ends. This CDR3 is built from 14 residues. In nucleotides, the CDR3 is TGTGCCAGCAGCTCGGGTTTTAGTGGAGATACGCAGTATTTT. Translation: CASSSGFSGDTQYF.

The gene calls are TRBV6-1 and TRBJ1-2; D possibly corresponds to TRBD1 (5 bases). The CDR3 is made up of 13 amino acids. V gave up 4 bases and J gave up 6 bases, with 12 bases separating them. Germline CDR1 and CDR2: MNHNS and SASEGT. CDR3 DNA sequence: TGTGCCAGCAGTGTGGGGTGGGGCGATGGCTACACCTTC. Translating it yields CASSVGWGDGYTF.

The rearrangement links TRBV28 to TRBJ1-2, with unresolved D. Trimming pared 6 bases from V and 5 bases from J, leaving 7 bases between. Germline V gives CDR1 MDHEN, CDR2 SYDVKM. The CDR3 is made up of 11 amino acids. DNA for the CDR3: TGTGCCAGCAGGCTAGCGTATGGCTACACCTTC. Protein product: CASRLAYGYTF.

The rearrangement uses TRBV4-1 and TRBJ2-1, with a tentative D call TRBD2 (5 bases). Germline CDR1 is MGHRA and CDR2 is YSYEKL. The CDR3 is 16 residues long. V was clipped by 1 base and J by 5 bases, with 15 bases between them. CDR3 nucleotide sequence: TGCGCCAGCAGCCAAGGGATGTATGGAGGAAACAATGAGCAGTTCTTC. It encodes CASSQGMYGGNNEQFF.

In nucleotides, the CDR3 is TGTGCCAGCAGCTTAGGTCGGAATTCACCCCTCCACTTT. Translated, it gives CASSLGRNSPLHF. This chain links TRBV11-1 with TRBJ1-6; D not resolved. CDR3 size: 13 residues. Looked up from germline, CDR1 is SGHAT and CDR2 is FQDESV (reference sequence). Trimming took off 1 base at V and 7 bases at J, with 5 bases between the two ends. The whole variable domain, filled in from reference TRBV11-1 and TRBJ1-6, reads EAEVAQSPRYKITEKSQAVAFWCDPISGHATLYWYRQILGQGPELLVQFQDESVVDDSQLPKDRFSAERLKGVDSTLKIQPAELGDSAMYLCASSLGRNSPLHFGNGTRLTVT.

The rearrangement joins TRBV6-5 to TRBJ2-5; D ambiguous. V lost 5 bases and J lost 0, with 7 bases in between. CDR1 and CDR2 (germline): MNHEY, SVGAGI. The CDR3 is 13 residues long. CDR3 DNA sequence: TGTGCCAGCAGTAAACAGAACCAAGAGACCCAGTACTTC. Translating it yields CASSKQNQETQYF.

This clone was detected once. CDR3 DNA sequence: TGCGCCAGCAGCTTGGGCCCCACTAGCACAGATACGCAGTATTTT. Protein product: CASSLGPTSTDTQYF. This rearrangement joins TRBV5-1 to TRBJ2-3, with D hard to call. V was cut by 0 bases and J by 0 bases, with 8 bases left in between. The CDR3 is 15 amino acids. Germline V gene sequence: CDR1 SGHRS, CDR2 YFSETQ.

V is TRBV23-1 and J is TRBJ1-5; possibly TRBD1 for D (6 bases). TRBV23-1 is treated as an ORF (open reading frame) with a function not yet certain. The CDR3 loop spans 15 amino acids. Trimming cost V 4 bases and J 4 bases, with 14 bases left between them. The CDR3 DNA reads as TGCGCCAGCAGTCTGTATGGTCAGGGGAATCAGCCCCAGCATTTT. Residues: CASSLYGQGNQPQHF.

The chain couples TRBV19 to TRBJ2-3; 12 bases match TRBD2. The germline gives CDR1 LNHDA, CDR2 SQIVND (reference sequence). There are 17 residues in the CDR3. The V and J ends lost 0 bases and 2 bases, in that order; junction bases with no gene match: 3. The CDR3 bases are TGTGCCAGTAGTATAGATGGACTAGCGGGATACACAGATACGCAGTATTTT. It translates to CASSIDGLAGYTDTQYF.

Only a few counts were recorded for this clone. This sequence joins TRBV4-1 and TRBJ2-7; TRBD2 agrees at 8 bases. In germline, CDR1 is MGHRA, CDR2 YSYEKL. Trimming cost V 4 bases and J 5 bases; bases outside gene matches: 4. The CDR3 spans 13 residues. This chain's CDR3 is CASSPGLGDEQYF. The CDR3 DNA reads as TGCGCCAGCAGCCCGGGACTAGGGGACGAGCAGTACTTC.

The chain has TRBV10-3 and TRBJ2-7, with TRBD1 matching 10 bases. Germline V gives CDR1 ENHRY, CDR2 SYGVKD. J gave up 7 bases and V 7 bases, and 10 bases lay outside the gene matches. The CDR3 is made up of 14 amino acids. The CDR3 loop reads CAITGSTGGLEQYF. The CDR3 nucleotides read TGTGCCATCACGGGTTCGACAGGGGGCCTTGAGCAGTACTTC.